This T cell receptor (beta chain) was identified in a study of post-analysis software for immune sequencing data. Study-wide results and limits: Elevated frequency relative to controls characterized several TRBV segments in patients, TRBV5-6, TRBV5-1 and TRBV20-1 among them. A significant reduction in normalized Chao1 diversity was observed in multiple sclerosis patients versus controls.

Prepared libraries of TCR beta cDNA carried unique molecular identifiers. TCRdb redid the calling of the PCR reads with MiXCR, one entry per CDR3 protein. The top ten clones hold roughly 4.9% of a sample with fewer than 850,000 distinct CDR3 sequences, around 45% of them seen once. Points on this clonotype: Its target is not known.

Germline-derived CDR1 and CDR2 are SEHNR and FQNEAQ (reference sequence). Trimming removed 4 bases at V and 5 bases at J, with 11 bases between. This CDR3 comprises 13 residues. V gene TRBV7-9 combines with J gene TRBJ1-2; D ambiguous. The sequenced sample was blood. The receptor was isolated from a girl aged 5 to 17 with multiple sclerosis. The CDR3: CASSSGPGYGYTF. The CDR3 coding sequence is TGTGCCAGCAGCTCCGGGCCGGGGTATGGCTACACCTTC.